The T cell receptor beta chain described here comes from a study of cytomegalovirus exposure and HLA in healthy donors. Study background: Around 76% of a few hundred genotyped donors fell in the Caucasian-associated ancestry cluster.

Overall study findings and caveats: Sequencing depth roughly uniform across donors was assumed in presence/absence analyses. It was only CMV serostatus that was available as immune exposure information. Sequencing likely caused a cluster of highly shared sequence variants.

13 Jbeta primers and 60 Vbeta primers were used for the PCR. Measured with immunoSEQ multiplex PCR; TCRdb has only the in-frame clones, and not every one. Here the sample spans 100,000 to 150,000 clones, more than 75% being singletons. The CDR3 extends over 15 amino acids. Unmatched junction bases numbered 5, after V lost 2 bases and J lost 5 bases. Germline assignment: CDR1 MDHEN and CDR2 SYDVKM. As regards this clone: The antigen is unknown.

The V and J genes are TRBV28 and TRBJ2-2, with 7 positions matching TRBD1. This receptor was obtained from a woman in her 50s in good health and CMV-seropositive. Sequenced material: PBMCs. The CDR3 nucleotides are TGTGCCAGCAGTTTAGGGACAGCTCCTACCGGGGAGCTGTTTTTT. The encoded protein is CASSLGTAPTGELFF.